Listed below are T cell receptor beta chains from one sample, sequenced in a study of CD8 T cells in ankylosing spondylitis. MiXCR was run by TCRdb on the 5' RACE reads, yielding one entry per CDR3 protein. Counted here are some 200,000 distinct CDR3 sequences, roughly 13% occurring once; the ten biggest clones make up about 15%. Sequenced sample: blood, either unsorted or a sorted T cell fraction (not recorded which). These receptor sequences come from a male donor with ankylosing spondylitis or in good health (not recorded which). CDR3s leave out the opening cysteine and the closing phenylalanine or tryptophan.

>TRBV5-6|TRBJ2-3
ASSLASTGRGDTQY
>TRBV15|TRBJ1-4
ATSTPWGRNEKLF
>TRBV7-9|TRBJ2-2
ASSPMSAANTGELF
>TRBV4-1|TRBJ2-2
ASSQGRWLGLNTGELF
>TRBV7-6|TRBJ1-1
ASSSQGAPGNTEAF
>TRBV11-3|TRBJ2-1
ASSPFMSSSYNEQF
>TRBV5-6|TRBJ2-2
ASSPTDRNTGELF
>TRBV27|TRBJ2-1
ASRADFGNEQF
>TRBV25-1|TRBJ2-7
ASTEKTGPTYEQY
>TRBV27|TRBJ2-7
ASSLKGSGLTSGIPSYEQY
>TRBV20-1|TRBJ2-7
SARTRGSYEQY
>TRBV10-2|TRBJ2-7
ASSGISEQY
>TRBV5-6|TRBJ1-1
ASSLDRGWNTEAF